This T cell receptor (beta chain) was captured in a study of blood T cell repertoires in COVID-19. Study-level information: Some COVID-19 samples were acute and others convalescent; all came from the United States, Italy and Spain. PBMCs, B-cell-depleted T cells, or T cells were the source of the cDNA or gDNA that made up the material.

The CDR3 consists of 17 residues. The junction had 10 bases not matched to a gene; V was cut back by 3 bases and J by 7 bases. Germline V lookup: CDR1 KGHSH, CDR2 LQKENI. Under the authors' procedure: The authors estimated nucleated cell counts from reference gene primer amplification. Data came from immunoSEQ multiplex PCR; TCRdb stores just in-frame clones and leaves some out. Clone size and V and J calls were adopted from that table, with D and trimming inferred from the DNA. The profile shows 140,000 to 150,000 clones, about 79% of them singletons. The chain links TRBV18 to TRBJ1-6; 9 bases are a match to TRBD1. The sequencing sample was made of peripheral blood. The receptor comes from a man in his 60s with active or convalescent COVID-19. The CDR3 bases are TGTGCCAGCTCACCGACGGGACAGGGAGAACACAATTCACCCCTCCACTTT. Translated: CASSPTGQGEHNSPLHF.